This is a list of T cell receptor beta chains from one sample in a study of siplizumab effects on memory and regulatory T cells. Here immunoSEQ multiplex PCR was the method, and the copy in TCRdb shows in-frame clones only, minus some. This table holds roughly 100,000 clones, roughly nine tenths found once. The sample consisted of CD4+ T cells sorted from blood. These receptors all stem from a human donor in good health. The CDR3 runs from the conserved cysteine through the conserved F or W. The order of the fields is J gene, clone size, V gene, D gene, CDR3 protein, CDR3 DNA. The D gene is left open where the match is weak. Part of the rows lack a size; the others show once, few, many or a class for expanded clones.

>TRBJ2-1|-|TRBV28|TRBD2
CASRYSGRAYNEQFF
TGTGCCAGCAGATATAGCGGGAGGGCCTACAATGAGCAGTTCTTC
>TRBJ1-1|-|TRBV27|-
CASSPLFSGMNTEAFF
TGTGCCAGCAGTCCCCTGTTTTCCGGGATGAACACTGAAGCTTTCTTT
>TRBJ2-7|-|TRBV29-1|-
CSVEDSTSTNYEQYF
TGCAGCGTTGAAGATTCCACTAGCACAAACTACGAGCAGTACTTC
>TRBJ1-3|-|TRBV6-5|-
CASSYRDPTGNTIYF
TGTGCCAGCAGTTACAGGGACCCCACGGGAAACACCATATATTTT
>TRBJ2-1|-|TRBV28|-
CASLGLADYNEQFF
TGTGCCAGTTTAGGGCTAGCCGATTACAATGAGCAGTTCTTC
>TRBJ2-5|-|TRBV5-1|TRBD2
CASRWASRGGSGPETQYF
TGCGCCAGCAGGTGGGCCTCCCGCGGCGGGAGTGGGCCCGAGACCCAGTACTTC
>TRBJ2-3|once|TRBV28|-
CASRERTDAQYF
TGTGCCAGCAGGGAACGGACAGATGCGCAGTATTTT
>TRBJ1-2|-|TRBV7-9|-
CASSLKQYGYTF
TGTGCCAGCAGCCTAAAGCAGTATGGCTACACCTTC
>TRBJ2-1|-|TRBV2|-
CASRRVRDDNNEQFF
TGTGCCAGCAGAAGGGTCAGGGACGATAACAATGAGCAGTTCTTC
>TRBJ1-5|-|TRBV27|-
CASSPDRFSNQPQHF
TGTGCCAGCAGCCCCGACAGGTTTAGCAATCAGCCCCAGCATTTT
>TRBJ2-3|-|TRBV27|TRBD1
CASTRQGSDTQYF
TGTGCCAGCACACGACAGGGATCAGATACGCAGTATTTT
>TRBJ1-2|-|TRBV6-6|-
CASSEGKGYTF
TGTGCCAGCAGTGAGGGTAAAGGCTACACCTTC
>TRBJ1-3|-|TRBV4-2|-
CASSQEGTEPYPIYF
TGTGCCAGCAGCCAGGAAGGGACGGAGCCTTACCCCATATATTTT
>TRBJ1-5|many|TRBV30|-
CAWSVQGQPQHF
TGTGCCTGGAGTGTACAGGGTCAGCCCCAGCATTTT
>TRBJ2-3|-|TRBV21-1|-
CASSKRKDRGPRGPQYF
TGTGCCAGCAGCAAACGGAAGGACAGGGGGCCTCGGGGACCGCAGTATTTT
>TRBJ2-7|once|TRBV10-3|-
CAISEGGSYEQYF
TGTGCCATCAGTGAGGGCGGTTCCTACGAGCAGTACTTC
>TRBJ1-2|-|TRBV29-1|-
CSVTLRGNYGYTF
TGCAGCGTTACTCTTAGGGGGAACTATGGCTACACCTTC
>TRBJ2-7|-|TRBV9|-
CASSPRGNLGYEQYF
TGTGCCAGCAGCCCAAGGGGGAATTTAGGCTACGAGCAGTACTTC
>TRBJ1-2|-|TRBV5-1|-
CASSLTGIYGYTF
TGCGCCAGCAGCTTGACAGGGATCTATGGCTACACCTTC
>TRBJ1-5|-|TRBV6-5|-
CASTRPHRADQPQHF
TGTGCCAGCACCCGGCCCCACAGGGCCGATCAGCCCCAGCATTTT
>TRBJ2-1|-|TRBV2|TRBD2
CASKTGTSGTTEQFF
TGTGCCAGCAAGACCGGGACTAGCGGTACCACGGAGCAGTTCTTC
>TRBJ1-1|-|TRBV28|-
CASSLAGKAFF
TGTGCCAGCAGTCTCGCGGGAAAGGCTTTCTTT
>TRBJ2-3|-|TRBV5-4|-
CASSLRRAGTTDTQYF
TGTGCCAGCAGCTTGAGGCGGGCGGGAACCACAGATACGCAGTATTTT
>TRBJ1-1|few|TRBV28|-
CASTGNTEAFF
TGTGCCAGCACCGGGAACACTGAAGCTTTCTTT
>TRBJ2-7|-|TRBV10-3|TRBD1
CAIRVGTGSYEQYF
TGTGCCATCAGGGTCGGGACAGGATCCTACGAGCAGTACTTC
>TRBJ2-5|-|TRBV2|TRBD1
CASSDGTGGSQGTQYF
TGTGCCAGCAGTGACGGGACAGGGGGCTCCCAAGGGACCCAGTACTTC
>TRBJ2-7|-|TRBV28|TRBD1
CASRQGAYEQYF
TGTGCCAGTCGACAGGGGGCTTACGAGCAGTACTTC
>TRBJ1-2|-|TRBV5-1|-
CASSMDGNYGYTF
TGCGCCAGCAGCATGGACGGTAACTATGGCTACACCTTC